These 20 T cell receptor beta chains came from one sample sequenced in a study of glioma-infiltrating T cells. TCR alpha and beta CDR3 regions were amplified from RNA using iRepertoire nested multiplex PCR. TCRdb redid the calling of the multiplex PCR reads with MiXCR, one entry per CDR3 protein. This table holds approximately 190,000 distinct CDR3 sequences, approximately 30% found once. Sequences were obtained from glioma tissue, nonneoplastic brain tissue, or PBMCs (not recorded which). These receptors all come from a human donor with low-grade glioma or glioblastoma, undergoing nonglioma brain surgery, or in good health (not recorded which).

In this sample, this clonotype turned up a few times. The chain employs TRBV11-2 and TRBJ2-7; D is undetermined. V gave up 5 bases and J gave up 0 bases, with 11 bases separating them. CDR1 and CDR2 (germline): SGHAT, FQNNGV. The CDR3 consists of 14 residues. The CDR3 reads CASSLGRLSYEQYF. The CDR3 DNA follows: TGTGCCAGCAGCCTCGGCAGACTCTCCTACGAGCAGTACTTC.

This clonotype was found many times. CDR3 bases: TGTGCCAGCTCAGCTCAGGGGGCGGACACTGAAGCTTTCTTT. The encoded protein is CASSAQGADTEAFF. The chain is built from TRBV18 and TRBJ1-1, with 8 positions matching TRBD1. CDR1 KGHSH and CDR2 LQKENI come from the germline V gene. The CDR3 covers 14 residues. V dropped 5 bases and J dropped 3; count of bases not matched to a gene: 5.

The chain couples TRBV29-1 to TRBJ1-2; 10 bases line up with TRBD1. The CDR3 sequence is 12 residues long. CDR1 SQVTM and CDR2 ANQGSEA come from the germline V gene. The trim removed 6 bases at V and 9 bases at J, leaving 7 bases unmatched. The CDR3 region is CSVGTGEGRYTF. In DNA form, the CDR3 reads TGCAGCGTCGGGACAGGGGAAGGTCGCTACACCTTC. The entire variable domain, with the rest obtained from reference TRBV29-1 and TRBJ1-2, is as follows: SAVISQKPSRDICQRGTSLTIQCQVDSQVTMMFWYRQQPGQSLTLIATANQGSEATYESGFVIDKFPISRPNLTFSTLTVSNMSPEDSSIYLCSVGTGEGRYTFGSGTRLTVV.

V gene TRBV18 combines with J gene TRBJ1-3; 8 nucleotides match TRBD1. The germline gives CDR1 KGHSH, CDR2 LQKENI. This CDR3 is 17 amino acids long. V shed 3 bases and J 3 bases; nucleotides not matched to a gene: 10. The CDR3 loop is CASSPSGTGLSGNTIYF. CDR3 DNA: TGTGCCAGCTCACCCTCCGGGACAGGTCTGAGTGGAAACACCATATATTTT.

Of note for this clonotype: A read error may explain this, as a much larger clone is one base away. The CDR3 is CARSPDIDRAEQYF. The CDR3 region has the DNA TGTGCCAGATCACCGGATATAGACAGGGCCGAGCAGTACTTC. The chain uses TRBV18 and TRBJ2-7, with 7 bases that match TRBD1. Looked up from germline, CDR1 is KGHSH and CDR2 is LQKENI. The CDR3 spans 14 residues.

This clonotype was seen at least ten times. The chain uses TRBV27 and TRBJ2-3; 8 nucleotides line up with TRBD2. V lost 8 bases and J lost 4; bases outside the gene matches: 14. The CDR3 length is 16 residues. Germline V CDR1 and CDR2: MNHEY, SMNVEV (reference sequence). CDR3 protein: CASRTIAGYRSDTQYF. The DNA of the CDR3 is TGTGCCAGCCGGACTATAGCGGGATATAGGTCAGATACGCAGTATTTT.

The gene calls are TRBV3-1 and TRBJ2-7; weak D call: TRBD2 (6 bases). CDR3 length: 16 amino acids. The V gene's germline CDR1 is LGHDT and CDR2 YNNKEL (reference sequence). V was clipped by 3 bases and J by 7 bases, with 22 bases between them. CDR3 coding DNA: TGTGCCAGCAGCCAGTTCGGAGGGGTAGGAGGGAAGGAGCAGTACTTC. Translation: CASSQFGGVGGKEQYF.

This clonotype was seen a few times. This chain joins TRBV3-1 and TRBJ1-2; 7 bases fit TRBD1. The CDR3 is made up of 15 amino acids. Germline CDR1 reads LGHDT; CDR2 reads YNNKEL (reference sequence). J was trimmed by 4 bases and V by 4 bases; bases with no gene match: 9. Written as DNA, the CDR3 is TGTGCCAGCAGCCCGCCGGGACAGCCTGTCTATGGCTACACCTTC. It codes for CASSPPGQPVYGYTF.

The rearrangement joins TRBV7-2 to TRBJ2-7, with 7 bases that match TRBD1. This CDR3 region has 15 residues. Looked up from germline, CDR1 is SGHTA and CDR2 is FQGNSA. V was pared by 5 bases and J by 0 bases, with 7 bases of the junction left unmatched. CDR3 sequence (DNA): TGTGCCAGCAGCCCCAGGGACAGTTCCTCCTACGAGCAGTACTTC. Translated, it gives CASSPRDSSSYEQYF.

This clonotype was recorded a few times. The CDR3 here is CASSLGWGGDQPQHF. The CDR3, as DNA: TGTGCCAGCAGCTTAGGTTGGGGAGGAGATCAGCCCCAGCATTTT. This chain joins TRBV7-9 and TRBJ1-5; D gene unclear. V lost 1 base to trimming and J lost 5 bases, with 12 bases between them. In germline, CDR1 is SEHNR, CDR2 FQNEAQ (reference sequence). This CDR3 region has 15 residues.

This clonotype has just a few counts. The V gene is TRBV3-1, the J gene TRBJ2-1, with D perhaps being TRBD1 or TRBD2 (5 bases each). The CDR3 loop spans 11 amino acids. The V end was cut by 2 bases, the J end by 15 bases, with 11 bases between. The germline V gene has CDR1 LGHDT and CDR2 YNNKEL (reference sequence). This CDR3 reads CASSQRDHLFF. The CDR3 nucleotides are TGTGCCAGCAGCCAAAGGGACCACTTGTTCTTC.

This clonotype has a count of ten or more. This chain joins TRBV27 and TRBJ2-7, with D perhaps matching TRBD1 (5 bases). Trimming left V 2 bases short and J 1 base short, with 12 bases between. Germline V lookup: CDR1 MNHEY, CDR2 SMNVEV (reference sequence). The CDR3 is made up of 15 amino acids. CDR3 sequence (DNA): TGTGCCAGCAGTTTACGGGTGGGGCGGTCCTACGAGCAGTACTTC. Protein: CASSLRVGRSYEQYF.

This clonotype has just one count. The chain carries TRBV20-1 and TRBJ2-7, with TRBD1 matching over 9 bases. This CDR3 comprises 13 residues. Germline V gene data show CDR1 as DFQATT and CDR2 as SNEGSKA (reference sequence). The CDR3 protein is CSVGQGRTYEQYF. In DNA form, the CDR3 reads TGCAGCGTTGGACAGGGGAGGACCTACGAGCAGTACTTC.

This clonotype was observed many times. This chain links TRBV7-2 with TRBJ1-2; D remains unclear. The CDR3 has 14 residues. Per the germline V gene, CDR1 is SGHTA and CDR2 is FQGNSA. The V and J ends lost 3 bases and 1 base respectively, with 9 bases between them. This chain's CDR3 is CASSFNRNNYGYTF. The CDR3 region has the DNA TGTGCCAGCAGCTTTAACAGAAATAACTATGGCTACACCTTC.

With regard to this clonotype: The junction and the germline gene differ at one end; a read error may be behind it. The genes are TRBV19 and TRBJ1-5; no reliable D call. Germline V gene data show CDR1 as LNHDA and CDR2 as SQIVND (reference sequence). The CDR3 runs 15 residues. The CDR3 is CASSFFLESNRPQHF. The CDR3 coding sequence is TGTGCCAGTAGTTTTTTTTTGGAGAGCAATCGGCCCCAGCATTTT. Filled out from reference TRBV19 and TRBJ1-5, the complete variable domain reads DGGITQSPKYLFRKEGQNVTLSCEQNLNHDAMYWYRQDPGQGLRLIYYSQIVNDFQKGDIAEGYSVSREKKESFPLTVTSAQKNPTAFYLCASSFFLESNRPQHFGDGTRLSIL.

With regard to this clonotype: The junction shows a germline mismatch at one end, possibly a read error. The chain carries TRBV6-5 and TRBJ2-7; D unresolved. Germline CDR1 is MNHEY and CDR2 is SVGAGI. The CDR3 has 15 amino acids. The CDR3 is CASSYSRPISYEQYF. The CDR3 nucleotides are TGTGCCAGCAGCTACTCACGACCGATCTCCTACGAGCAGTACTTC.

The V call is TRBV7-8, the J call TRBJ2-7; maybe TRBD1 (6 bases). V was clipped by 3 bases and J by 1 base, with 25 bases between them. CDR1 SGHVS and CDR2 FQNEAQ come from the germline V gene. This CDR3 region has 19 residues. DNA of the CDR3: TGTGCCAGCAGCTTCGCCACAGGGTTTAACTCCGCGAAGTCCTACGAGCAGTACTTC. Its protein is CASSFATGFNSAKSYEQYF.

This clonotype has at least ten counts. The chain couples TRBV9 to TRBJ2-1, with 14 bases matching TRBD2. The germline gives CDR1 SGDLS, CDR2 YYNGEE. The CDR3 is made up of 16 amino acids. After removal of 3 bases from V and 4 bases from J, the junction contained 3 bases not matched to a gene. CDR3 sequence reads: CASSGGLAGVYNEQFF. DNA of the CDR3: TGTGCCAGCAGCGGGGGACTAGCGGGAGTTTACAATGAGCAGTTCTTC.

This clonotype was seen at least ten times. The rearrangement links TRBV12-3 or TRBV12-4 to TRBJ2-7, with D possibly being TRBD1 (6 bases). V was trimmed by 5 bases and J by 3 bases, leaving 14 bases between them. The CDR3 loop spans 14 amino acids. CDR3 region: CASSTGTGLYEQYF. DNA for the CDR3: TGTGCCAGCAGTACCGGAACAGGGCTCTACGAGCAGTACTTC.

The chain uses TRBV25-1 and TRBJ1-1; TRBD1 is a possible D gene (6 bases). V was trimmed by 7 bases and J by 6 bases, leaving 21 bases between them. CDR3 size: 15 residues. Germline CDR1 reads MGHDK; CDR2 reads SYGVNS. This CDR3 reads CASIGGAGIVAEAFF. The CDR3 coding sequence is TGTGCCAGCATTGGGGGGGCAGGCATCGTCGCTGAAGCTTTCTTT.